These T cell receptor beta chains were read from a single sample in a study of OX40 agonist ivuxolimab in advanced cancers. TCRdb's copy holds only in-frame clones and misses some; the assay was immunoSEQ multiplex PCR. Of just under 75,000 clones listed, more than 85% are singletons. The sample in question was CD4+ or CD8+ T cells sorted from blood, obtained in a trial of the OX40 agonist ivuxolimab. These receptors were collected from an adult with an advanced solid tumor such as melanoma, head and neck, liver or kidney cancer. The CDR3 runs from the conserved cysteine through the conserved F or W. The D gene is left open where the match is weak. The size of a clone is reported for some rows only, either as once, few or many, or as a class for expanded clones.

>TRBV9|-|TRBJ2-7|TRBD2
TGTGCCAGCAGCTCGACTAGCGGGATCACCGAGCAGTACTTC
CASSSTSGITEQYF
>TRBV4-3|-|TRBJ1-4|-
TGCGCCAGCAGCCAAGGTCCGGGTTTTGGAAAACTGTTTTTT
CASSQGPGFGKLFF
>TRBV10-3|-|TRBJ2-3|TRBD2
TGTGCCATCAGAGAGACTAGCGGGAGGGATACGCAGTATTTT
CAIRETSGRDTQYF
>TRBV30|-|TRBJ2-5|-
TGTGCCTGGAGTCAGGGAGGCGGAGAGACCCAGTACTTC
CAWSQGGGETQYF
>TRBV2|few|TRBJ1-1|-
TGTGCCAGCGACAGATTGAACACTGAAGCTTTCTTT
CASDRLNTEAFF
>TRBV19|-|TRBJ2-7|-
TGTGCCAGTAGTACGCGACCAAACCTCTACGAGCAGTACTTC
CASSTRPNLYEQYF
>TRBV6-1|-|TRBJ1-5|-
TGTGCCAGCAGTGAAGCAGGAGGGGATCAGCCCCAGCATTTT
CASSEAGGDQPQHF
>TRBV11-3|-|TRBJ2-3|TRBD2
TGTGCCAGCAGCTTAGTGATCCTAGCGGGTACAGATACGCAGTATTTT
CASSLVILAGTDTQYF
>TRBV5-5|-|TRBJ2-7|TRBD2
TGTGCCAGCAGCTTGCAATTGCGGGAGTGGCACGAGCAGTACTTC
CASSLQLREWHEQYF
>TRBV19|-|TRBJ1-5|-
TGTGCCAGTACCGTGACAGGCAATCAGCCCCAGCATTTT
CASTVTGNQPQHF
>TRBV28|-|TRBJ1-2|TRBD1
TGTGCCAGCGGCACCGGGGACAGGGGCTATGGCTACACCTTC
CASGTGDRGYGYTF
>TRBV14|once|TRBJ2-1|TRBD2
TGTGCCAGCAGCCACTCCTCGGGACTAGCGGGAGGGCCGGTCGTCGTGTTCTTC
CASSHSSGLAGGPVVVFF
>TRBV19|-|TRBJ2-1|TRBD1
TGTGCCAGTAGTAGCGCTTCCGGGACAGAATACAATGAGCAGTTCTTC
CASSSASGTEYNEQFF
>TRBV29-1|-|TRBJ2-7|TRBD2
TGCAGCGTTTCCCCCGGGACTAGCGGCTCCTACGAGCAGTACTTC
CSVSPGTSGSYEQYF
>TRBV28|-|TRBJ1-5|-
TGTGCCAGCAGTTTCTTTAGCAATCAGCCCCAGCATTTT
CASSFFSNQPQHF
>TRBV15|-|TRBJ2-2|TRBD1
TGTGCCACCAGCAGAGGGGACAGTAACACCGGGGAGCTGTTTTTT
CATSRGDSNTGELFF
>TRBV4-1|-|TRBJ2-3|TRBD2
TGCGCCAGCAGCCAAGATGGGGCTAGCGGATTCACAGATACGCAGTATTTT
CASSQDGASGFTDTQYF
>TRBV27|-|TRBJ2-3|TRBD2
TGTGCCAGCAGACCTACTAGCGGTACGCAGTATTTT
CASRPTSGTQYF
>TRBV6-6|-|TRBJ1-1|TRBD1
TGTGCCAGCAGTTACACGGGACAGGGAAGTGAAGCTTTCTTT
CASSYTGQGSEAFF
>TRBV19|few|TRBJ2-1|TRBD1
TGTGCCAGTAGTATAGTATGGGACAGGGGTTACAATGAGCAGTTCTTC
CASSIVWDRGYNEQFF
>TRBV2|-|TRBJ2-1|TRBD2
TGTGCCAGCTCCGGTCTAGCGGGGCCATACAATGAGCAGTTCTTC
CASSGLAGPYNEQFF
>TRBV11-3|once|TRBJ2-2|-
TGTGCCAGCAGCTTACAGTTAGCAGAATTTGGAACCGGGGAGCTGTTTTTT
CASSLQLAEFGTGELFF
>TRBV9|-|TRBJ2-5|TRBD1
TGTGCCAGCAGCGCCAGGACAGGTGGGTGGGAGACCCAGTACTTC
CASSARTGGWETQYF
>TRBV6-5|-|TRBJ1-1|-
TGTGCCAGCAAGGGGGGACCCAGGGTGAACACTGAAGCTTTCTTT
CASKGGPRVNTEAFF
>TRBV7-2|-|TRBJ1-2|-
TGTGCCAGCAGCTGGGGACATATGTCCAGTGGCTACACCTTC
CASSWGHMSSGYTF
>TRBV14|-|TRBJ2-5|-
TGTGCCAGCAGCCAAGATCTAGTTAGGACCCAGTACTTC
CASSQDLVRTQYF
>TRBV28|-|TRBJ2-7|-
TGTGCCAGCAGTCCGACCGGGGCCCTCTACGAGCAGTACTTC
CASSPTGALYEQYF
>TRBV30|-|TRBJ2-1|-
TGTGCCTGGGCACTAGCAGATGAGCAGTTCTTC
CAWALADEQFF
>TRBV2|-|TRBJ2-1|-
TGTGCCACCACAGGCCTCTCCTACAATGAGCAGTTCTTC
CATTGLSYNEQFF
>TRBV11-3|few|TRBJ1-2|-
TGTGCCAGCAGCGACGGGAACAACTATGGCTACACCTTC
CASSDGNNYGYTF
>TRBV5-1|-|TRBJ1-1|TRBD1
TGCGCCAGCAGCTGGACAGGGGTTCAGGACACTGAAGCTTTCTTT
CASSWTGVQDTEAFF
>TRBV6-1|-|TRBJ1-2|TRBD1
TGTGCCAGCAAGGGGGCCGGTGGCTACACCTTC
CASKGAGGYTF
>TRBV5-4|-|TRBJ2-5|-
TGTGCCAGCAGCCCCGCCCCTTTCGAGACCCAGTACTTC
CASSPAPFETQYF
>TRBV7-9|-|TRBJ2-3|-
TGTGCCAGCAGCCCTCCGTCCTCCGGGGCAGATACGCAGTATTTT
CASSPPSSGADTQYF
>TRBV6-1|-|TRBJ2-5|TRBD1
TGTGCCAGCAGAGAGGACAGGAGGCAAGAGACCCAGTACTTC
CASREDRRQETQYF
>TRBV7-2|once|TRBJ2-1|-
TGTGCCAGCAGCTTACGGATGTACAATGAGCAGTTCTTC
CASSLRMYNEQFF
>TRBV30|once|TRBJ2-7|-
TGTGCCTGGAGTGTACGGTTGACAGGGACTAGCTACGAGCAGTACTTC
CAWSVRLTGTSYEQYF
>TRBV6-6|-|TRBJ2-1|TRBD2
TGTGCCAGCAGCACAAGCGGGAACTCCTACAATGAGCAGTTCTTC
CASSTSGNSYNEQFF
>TRBV28|-|TRBJ2-2|-
TGTGCCACCAATATAGCCGGGATCACCGGGGAGCTGTTTTTT
CATNIAGITGELFF
>TRBV7-2|-|TRBJ2-7|TRBD2
TGTGCCAGCAGCTTAGCTGTAGCGGGGACGGGGGAGCAGTACTTC
CASSLAVAGTGEQYF
>TRBV10-1|few|TRBJ2-3|-
TGCGCCAGCAGTGTAGGAGATACAGATACGCAGTATTTT
CASSVGDTDTQYF
>TRBV19|-|TRBJ1-5|-
TGTGCCAGTAGTGAAGGAACAGGGTACAATCAGCCCCAGCATTTT
CASSEGTGYNQPQHF